The 8 T cell receptor beta chains below come from one sample, sequenced in a study of CD8 T cells in Susac syndrome. Random hexamers primed reverse transcription of about 0.45 to 1 ug RNA. TCRdb called the immunoSEQ multiplex PCR reads again in MiXCR, with one record for every CDR3 protein. In the table there are approximately 200,000 distinct CDR3 sequences, more than 85% of which are singletons. Sequencing input: CD4+ T cells from PBMCs. The receptors originated from a human donor with multiple sclerosis.

V is TRBV7-2 and J is TRBJ1-5; D is unresolved. Germline V lookup: CDR1 SGHTA, CDR2 FQGNSA. This CDR3 is built from 12 residues. V shed 5 bases and J shed 10 bases, with 12 bases lying between them. In DNA form, the CDR3 reads TGTGCCAGCAGCCGCGACCAAGGTCCCCAGCATTTT. It codes for CASSRDQGPQHF.

This chain joins TRBV10-3 and TRBJ1-2; D unclear. The CDR3 runs to 12 residues. V was cut by 3 bases and J by 1 base, with 3 bases left in between. CDR1 is ENHRY, CDR2 SYGVKD, per germline. The CDR3 sequence is CAISDGNYGYTF. The DNA of the CDR3 is TGTGCCATCAGTGACGGTAACTATGGCTACACCTTC.

In nucleotides, the CDR3 is TGCGCCAGCAGGCAGGTCGGGACACGGGTCTCTGGGTCCTACAATGAGCAGTTCTTC. Protein product: CASRQVGTRVSGSYNEQFF. J is TRBJ2-1 and V is TRBV5-1; possibly TRBD1 for D (6 bases). The CDR3 runs 19 residues. The V end lost 5 bases, the J end lost 1 base, and 25 bases lay between the germline ends. Germline V CDR1 and CDR2: SGHRS, YFSETQ.

The CDR3 spells CSAEQGFTEAFF. In DNA, the CDR3 is TGCAGCGCAGAACAGGGGTTCACTGAAGCTTTCTTT. The V gene is TRBV29-1, the J gene TRBJ1-1, with 7 bases fitting TRBD1. In germline, CDR1 is SQVTM, CDR2 ANQGSEA. Unmatched junction bases numbered 6, after V lost 7 bases and J lost 4 bases. This CDR3 spans 12 amino acids.

The V call is TRBV20-1, the J call TRBJ1-2; 10 bases are a match to TRBD1. Germline CDR1 is DFQATT and CDR2 is SNEGSKA (reference sequence). The junction had 5 bases not matched to a gene; V was cut back by 3 bases and J by 4 bases. The CDR3 runs to 14 residues. This CDR3 is CSARGDRGGYGYTF. The CDR3 coding sequence is TGCAGTGCTAGGGGGGACAGGGGAGGCTATGGCTACACCTTC.

This sequence joins TRBV7-2 and TRBJ1-1; no clear D. Germline-derived CDR1 and CDR2 are SGHTA and FQGNSA. Trimming stripped 5 bases from V and 0 bases from J, with 7 bases between. The CDR3 has 13 amino acids. This CDR3 is CASSALLNTEAFF. In DNA form, the CDR3 reads TGTGCCAGCAGCGCACTCTTGAACACTGAAGCTTTCTTT. The whole variable domain, remainder taken from reference TRBV7-2 and TRBJ1-1, is GAGVSQSPSNKVTEKGKDVELRCDPISGHTALYWYRQSLGQGLEFLIYFQGNSAPDKSGLPSDRFSAERTGGSVSTLTIQRTQQEDSAVYLCASSALLNTEAFFGQGTRLTVV.

This clonotype was seen a single time. Written as DNA, the CDR3 is TGTGCCAGCAGTGAAAGTAGCAGGGTGAACACTGAAGCTTTCTTT. Translated, it gives CASSESSRVNTEAFF. The rearrangement uses TRBV2 and TRBJ1-1; maybe TRBD1 (5 bases). Germline V gives CDR1 SNHLY, CDR2 FYNNEI. V lost 2 bases, J lost 0 bases, and 10 bases lay in between. The CDR3 contains 15 residues.

V usage is TRBV3-1 and J usage is TRBJ2-5; D is unclear. Trimming removed 0 bases from V and 9 bases from J, with 8 bases in between. The CDR3 length is 12 residues. Per germline, CDR1 LGHDT and CDR2 YNNKEL (reference sequence). This chain's CDR3 is CASSQDQTAQYF. CDR3 bases: TGTGCCAGCAGCCAAGACCAGACGGCCCAGTACTTC.